The 26 T cell receptor beta chains listed next were all sequenced from one sample in a study of T cell clonality in common variable immunodeficiency. For these TCRs, the target antigens are not known. General study findings and limits: In common variable immunodeficiency, TCR beta chains reportedly carried fewer deletions and N-nucleotide insertions.

The table came from immunoSEQ multiplex PCR; TCRdb's copy has only in-frame clones and leaves some out. Reported are over 30,000 clones, none seen only once; the ten largest carry 6.1%. Sequencing input: peripheral blood mononuclear cells. These receptors all come from a human donor with common variable immunodeficiency.

This clone is termed medium-sized. The sequenced fragment ends 3 residues before the CDR3 boundary, so the rest is inferred from the germline J gene. This chain uses TRBV29-1 with TRBJ2-1; 7 positions match TRBD1. V shed 4 bases, J shed 3 bases, and the junction held 3 bases outside the gene matches. The germline CDR1 and CDR2 sequences are SQVTM and ANQGSEA. CDR3 length: 13 amino acids. The CDR3 here is CSVAAGGYNEQFF. CDR3 DNA, as far as it was read: TGCAGCGTTGCCGCAGGGGGCTACAATGAG.

In regard to this clone: The read terminates 3 residues before the CDR3 end, so the remaining end is supplied by the germline J gene. The chain joins TRBV19 to TRBJ2-5; 12 bases line up with TRBD2. V was pared by 1 base and J by 1 base, with 4 bases of the junction left unmatched. The CDR3 is made up of 17 amino acids. Germline-derived CDR1 and CDR2 are LNHDA and SQIVND (reference sequence). This CDR3 is CASSIGPLAGGQETQYF. The covered CDR3 bases are TGTGCCAGTAGTATAGGTCCACTAGCGGGGGGCCAAGAGACC.

On this clone itself: The read is 3 residues too short to cover the CDR3 end, so that end is filled in from the germline J gene. This rearrangement joins TRBV2 to TRBJ1-5; 7 bases agree with TRBD1. V gave up 3 bases and J gave up 7 bases; unmatched junction bases: 6. Germline lookup yields CDR1 SNHLY and CDR2 FYNNEI. CDR3 size: 14 residues. CDR3 loop: CASSDQGGGQPQHF. Partial CDR3 DNA: TGTGCCAGCAGTGATCAAGGGGGCGGGCAGCCC.

The sample holds many counts of this clone. The read stops 3 residues short of the end of the CDR3; the missing end is completed from the germline J gene. This sample includes further DNA sequences coding for the same CDR3. The rearrangement uses TRBV20-1 and TRBJ1-2; D perhaps matches TRBD1 (6 bases). This CDR3 has 14 residues. Germline assignment: CDR1 DFQATT and CDR2 SNEGSKA (reference sequence). The CDR3 is CSARDSGVALGYTF. The covered CDR3 bases are TGCAGTGCTAGAGATTCAGGGGTGGCCCTCGGC.

On this clone itself: The read stops 3 residues short of the end of the CDR3; the missing end is completed from the germline J gene. The V and J genes are TRBV30 and TRBJ2-5; 10 bases fit TRBD2. The J segment lost 2 bases and the V segment lost 0 bases, leaving 3 bases of the junction unmatched. This CDR3 has 15 residues. The germline V gene encodes CDR1 GTSNPN and CDR2 SVGIG (reference sequence). The CDR3 bases that were read are TGTGCCTGGAGTGTCGTAGCGGGGGGTCAAGAGACC. This codes for CAWSVVAGGQET. The full CDR3 reads CAWSVVAGGQETQYF. The full variable domain, completed using reference TRBV30 and TRBJ2-5, is SQTIHQWPATLVQPVGSPLSLECTVEGTSNPNLYWYRQAAGRGLQLLFYSVGIGQISSEVPQNLSASRPQDRQFILSSKKLLLSDSGFYLCAWSVVAGGQETQYFGPGTRLLVL.

This clone was seen repeatedly, ten times or more. Coverage ceases 3 residues before the CDR3 finishes, and the germline J gene fills in the end. V usage is TRBV19 and J usage is TRBJ2-2; 9 bases agree with TRBD1. The CDR3 is made up of 15 amino acids. CDR1 and CDR2 from the germline V gene are LNHDA and SQIVND (reference sequence). The junction had 3 bases not matched to a gene; V was cut back by 2 bases and J by 5 bases. Incomplete CDR3 DNA: TGTGCCAGTAGTATAATGGGACAGGGTACCGGGGAG. This encodes CASSIMGQGTGE. The complete CDR3 sequence is CASSIMGQGTGELFF. Full variable domain (outside the CDR3, taken from reference TRBV19 and TRBJ2-2): DGGITQSPKYLFRKEGQNVTLSCEQNLNHDAMYWYRQDPGQGLRLIYYSQIVNDFQKGDIAEGYSVSREKKESFPLTVTSAQKNPTAFYLCASSIMGQGTGELFFGEGSRLTVL.

Concerning this clone: The read stops 3 residues short of the end of the CDR3; the missing end is completed from the germline J gene. The V call is TRBV18, the J call TRBJ1-1; no reliable D call. The germline V gene encodes CDR1 KGHSH and CDR2 LQKENI. CDR3 length: 14 residues. Trimming removed 0 bases at V and 0 bases at J, with 5 bases between. The CDR3 bases that were read are TGTGCCAGCTCACCACCACAAATGAACACTGAA. This gives the protein CASSPPQMNTE. The CDR3 reads in full as CASSPPQMNTEAFF.

Ten or more counts support this clone. The read finishes 3 residues shy of the CDR3 end, and the germline J gene is used to complete it. The chain has TRBV7-2 and TRBJ2-7, with D possibly being TRBD1 (5 bases). V was shortened by 0 bases and J by 2 bases, with 8 bases between the two germline ends. The CDR3 is 14 residues long. CDR1 SGHTA and CDR2 FQGNSA come from the germline V gene. CDR3 DNA (partial): TGTGCCAGCAGCTTAGCGGCCAGGGCCTACGAG. It encodes CASSLAARAYE. The full CDR3 sequence reads CASSLAARAYEQYF.

This clone showed up many times. The sequenced fragment ends 3 residues before the CDR3 boundary, so the rest is inferred from the germline J gene. The chain joins TRBV29-1 to TRBJ1-4; D possibly corresponds to TRBD1 (5 bases). The germline V gene has CDR1 SQVTM and CDR2 ANQGSEA. Trimming removed 4 bases from V and 8 bases from J, with 14 bases in between. This CDR3 region has 13 residues. The part of the CDR3 DNA that was read is TGCAGCGTTGTGCGGGGGTCGGGGGAAAAA. Translation gives CSVVRGSGEK. The full CDR3 is CSVVRGSGEKLFF.

This clone was observed many times. The read ends 3 residues before the CDR3 terminus; that terminus is restored from the germline J gene. The J gene is TRBJ1-5, the V gene TRBV5-1; 9 bases align to TRBD1. CDR3 length: 15 amino acids. The trim removed 3 bases at V and 3 bases at J, leaving 4 bases unmatched. The germline gives CDR1 SGHRS, CDR2 YFSETQ. This chain's CDR3 is CASSWGTGTNQPQHF. The CDR3 DNA, read in part, is TGCGCCAGCAGCTGGGGGACAGGGACCAATCAGCCC.

Of note for this clone: The read terminates 3 residues before the CDR3 end, so the remaining end is supplied by the germline J gene. V usage is TRBV19 and J usage is TRBJ2-7; 9 bases are shared with TRBD1. Germline lookup yields CDR1 LNHDA and CDR2 SQIVND (reference sequence). CDR3 size: 15 residues. V was clipped by 7 bases and J by 3 bases; unmatched bases: 10. CDR3 bases read: TGTGCCAGTACCTCTCCGGGACAGGGAGTCTACGAG. This encodes CASTSPGQGVYE. The full CDR3 protein is CASTSPGQGVYEQYF.

This clone has at least ten counts. The sequence runs out 3 residues before the end of the CDR3; the remainder is reconstructed from the germline J gene. V usage is TRBV19 and J usage is TRBJ1-4; D is possibly TRBD1 (6 bases). Germline loops: CDR1 LNHDA, CDR2 SQIVND (reference sequence). Trimming left V 3 bases short and J 4 bases short, with 12 bases between. The length of the CDR3 is 15 residues. The CDR3: CASSIPTGGNEKLFF. The CDR3 bases that were read are TGTGCCAGTAGTATTCCGACAGGCGGTAATGAAAAA.

This clone was observed many times. The CDR3 end is not reached by the read, which stops 3 residues before it; the germline J gene fills it in. The rearrangement links TRBV30 to TRBJ1-5; 8 nucleotides line up with TRBD1. CDR1 is GTSNPN, CDR2 SVGIG, per germline (reference sequence). This CDR3 contains 13 residues. Trimming at V came to 2 bases and at J to 7 bases, leaving 4 bases not matched to a gene. CDR3 DNA (partial): TGTGCCTGGAGTCAGGGGGCAGGGCAGCCC. The encoded protein is CAWSQGAGQP. The entire CDR3 protein is CAWSQGAGQPQHF.

This clone was found many times. The CDR3 is cut off 3 residues early in the read; its end comes from the germline J gene. The V and J genes are TRBV13 and TRBJ1-2; 8 bases match TRBD1. The trim removed 5 bases at V and 5 bases at J, leaving 7 bases unmatched. The CDR3 length is 14 residues. Germline loops: CDR1 PRHDT, CDR2 FYEKMQ (reference sequence). The CDR3 bases that were read are TGTGCCAGCAGCCAGCAGGGGGCGGGGTATGGC. Its translation is CASSQQGAGYG. The CDR3 in its entirety is CASSQQGAGYGYTF.

This clone has just a few counts. The read is 3 residues too short to cover the CDR3 end, so that end is filled in from the germline J gene. The chain is built from TRBV11-2 and TRBJ2-4; D ambiguous. The CDR3 sequence is 12 residues long. V gave up 3 bases and J gave up 5 bases, with 5 bases separating them. CDR1 SGHAT and CDR2 FQNNGV come from the germline V gene. Incomplete CDR3 DNA: TGTGCCAGCAGCTTTACGGAAAACATT. Translated: CASSFTENI. The whole CDR3 sequence reads CASSFTENIQYF.

This clone appeared a few times. The missing CDR3 end, 3 residues past where the read stops, is filled in from the germline J gene. V and J are TRBV2 and TRBJ2-3; D is possibly TRBD1 (5 bases). From germline, CDR1 is SNHLY and CDR2 FYNNEI. The CDR3 totals 15 residues. V was clipped by 10 bases and J by 0 bases, with 17 bases between them. The CDR3 loop reads CATLGDISSTDTQYF. CDR3 DNA (partial): TGTGCCACCCTAGGGGATATCTCTAGCACAGATACG.

Details on this clone: From the germline J gene comes the end of the CDR3, since the read stops 3 residues before it. The chain combines TRBV2 with TRBJ1-2; 9 bases align to TRBD1. J was trimmed by 3 bases and V by 0 bases; bases with no gene match: 2. The length of the CDR3 is 15 residues. Germline CDR1 and CDR2: SNHLY and FYNNEI. Incomplete CDR3 DNA: TGTGCCAGCAGTGAAGCAAGGGACAGGGACTATGGC. Translation gives CASSEARDRDYG. The complete CDR3 protein is CASSEARDRDYGYTF. Drawing the rest from reference TRBV2 and TRBJ1-2, the complete variable domain is EPEVTQTPSHQVTQMGQEVILRCVPISNHLYFYWYRQILGQKVEFLVSFYNNEISEKSEIFDDQFSVERPDGSNFTLKIRSTKLEDSAMYFCASSEARDRDYGYTFGSGTRLTVV.

Of note for this clone: The CDR3 goes on 3 residues after the read ends, and that part is filled in from the germline J gene. This chain joins TRBV18 and TRBJ2-3; 15 nucleotides match TRBD2. The CDR3 runs 17 residues. J gave up 2 bases and V 3 bases, and 3 bases lay outside the gene matches. Germline V CDR1 and CDR2: KGHSH, LQKENI. The part of the CDR3 DNA that was read is TGTGCCAGCTCACCCGGGACTAGCGGGGGGCCCACAGATACG. Translation gives CASSPGTSGGPTDT. The whole CDR3 sequence reads CASSPGTSGGPTDTQYF.

This clone was seen many times. The read finishes 3 residues shy of the CDR3 end, and the germline J gene is used to complete it. This chain links TRBV19 with TRBJ1-5; the D gene is possibly TRBD1 (6 bases). The CDR3 contains 17 residues. Between the trimmed V and J ends, which lost 5 bases and 3 bases, there was a span of 20 bases. Germline V gene data show CDR1 as LNHDA and CDR2 as SQIVND (reference sequence). The CDR3 sequence is CASSPRRGGGHNQPQHF. The covered CDR3 bases are TGTGCCAGTAGTCCCCGCCGGGGAGGGGGACACAATCAGCCC.

A note on this clone: One base away lies a much larger clone, so this may be a sequencing read error. Read data end 3 residues before the CDR3 end; the end is taken from the germline J gene. This sequence joins TRBV7-9 and TRBJ1-1, with D uncertain. Germline-derived CDR1 and CDR2 are SEHNR and FQNEAQ (reference sequence). Between the trimmed V and J ends, which lost 5 bases and 0 bases, there was a span of 4 bases. This CDR3 has 12 residues. This CDR3 reads CASSPVNTEAFF. CDR3 DNA, as far as it was read: TGTGCCAGCAGCCCAGTGAACACTGAA.

This clone has just a few counts. The CDR3 is cut off 3 residues early in the read; its end comes from the germline J gene. The chain couples TRBV20-1 to TRBJ2-1; 7 bases are a match to TRBD2. J lost 1 base, V lost 0 bases, and 6 bases had no gene match. CDR3 length equals 16 residues. Germline V gene data show CDR1 as DFQATT and CDR2 as SNEGSKA (reference sequence). The CDR3 loop reads CSAREKAGPSYNEQFF. The sequenced CDR3 bases are TGCAGTGCTAGAGAGAAAGCGGGGCCTTCCTACAATGAG.

Note on this clone: The read comes to an end 3 residues before the CDR3 does, leaving the germline J gene to fill in the end. The V and J genes are TRBV18 and TRBJ1-2; unclear D gene. The V end was cut by 3 bases, the J end by 4 bases, with 9 bases between. Germline-derived CDR1 and CDR2 are KGHSH and LQKENI. The CDR3 spans 13 residues. CDR3 in amino acids: CASSPPMSYGYTF. The CDR3 DNA, read in part, is TGTGCCAGCTCACCGCCTATGAGCTATGGC.

Remarks on this clone: The observed sequence ends 3 residues before the CDR3 terminus, with the missing tail filled in from the germline J gene. The chain recombines TRBV5-4 with TRBJ2-1, with no clear D. CDR3 length equals 14 residues. Looked up from germline, CDR1 is SGHNT and CDR2 is YYREEE (reference sequence). Trimming shortened V by 4 bases and J by 4 bases, and 12 bases separated the two germline ends. CDR3 region: CASSHNLGYNEQFF. Incomplete CDR3 DNA: TGTGCCAGCAGCCACAACCTAGGATACAATGAG.

This clone was detected many times. The read is 3 residues too short to cover the CDR3 end, so that end is filled in from the germline J gene. This chain links TRBV5-1 with TRBJ2-1; unclear D gene. Germline V gives CDR1 SGHRS, CDR2 YFSETQ. CDR3 length: 17 amino acids. Trimming shortened V by 0 bases and J by 0 bases, and 13 bases separated the two germline ends. CDR3: CASSLANRPSSYNEQFF. CDR3 DNA (partial): TGCGCCAGCAGCTTGGCGAACAGACCGAGCTCCTACAATGAG.

The sample holds a few counts of this clone. The observed sequence ends 3 residues before the CDR3 terminus, with the missing tail filled in from the germline J gene. V gene TRBV5-1 combines with J gene TRBJ2-3, with 7 bases that match TRBD2. V trimming: 7 bases; J trimming: 1 base; junction bases outside the gene matches: 9. The CDR3 runs 15 residues. The germline V gene has CDR1 SGHRS and CDR2 YFSETQ. CDR3 loop: CASGAGNTGTDTQYF. The DNA read from the CDR3 is TGCGCCAGCGGAGCGGGAAACACTGGCACAGATACG.

This clone appeared a few times. The CDR3 is cut off 3 residues early in the read; its end comes from the germline J gene. The rearrangement links TRBV30 to TRBJ2-5; D remains ambiguous. The CDR3 consists of 11 residues. Trimming shortened V by 3 bases and J by 5 bases, and 7 bases separated the two germline ends. CDR1 and CDR2 from the germline V gene are GTSNPN and SVGIG (reference sequence). This CDR3 is CAWRAMETQYF. CDR3 DNA, as far as it was read: TGTGCCTGGAGGGCAATGGAGACC.